This TCR beta chain comes out of a study of blood T cell repertoires in COVID-19. In the study overall: Some COVID-19 samples were acute and others convalescent; all came from the United States, Italy and Spain.

The V and J ends lost 6 bases and 0 bases respectively, with 11 bases between them. Germline CDR1 MNHEY, CDR2 SVGAGI. This CDR3 spans 14 amino acids. Produced via immunoSEQ multiplex PCR; TCRdb's table is partial and in-frame only. The sample includes about 190,000 clones, 65% to 80% of them seen just once. The chain links TRBV6-5 to TRBJ1-1; TRBD1 is a possible D gene (6 bases). Sequencing was performed on peripheral blood. The sequence came from a woman in her 50s with acute or convalescent COVID-19. This chain's CDR3 is CASRGTGLNTEAFF. CDR3 DNA: TGTGCCAGCAGAGGAACAGGGCTGAACACTGAAGCTTTCTTT.